Sequencing of this T cell receptor beta chain was carried out in a study of regulatory T cells in long-lasting Graves disease. The time point here: newly diagnosed GD, antithyroid drugs for less than 3 months. Scientists built the TCR library using RNA that was extracted from PBMCs. Construction of the TCR beta libraries employed iRepertoire HTBI primers in conjunction with Arm-PCR of CDR3 regions. In the original analysis: In the combined samples, 50 to 75 TRBV and approximately 15 TRBJ segments were identified. TCRdb re-analysed the multiplex PCR reads in MiXCR, keeping a single row per CDR3 protein. The V and J calls follow TCRdb's processing rather than the paper's. This sample has about 560,000 distinct CDR3 sequences, with roughly 15% found just once. Overall study findings and caveats: Not thyroid tissue but only peripheral blood was studied.

This clonotype was found many times. Its antigen remains unknown. The CDR3 is 14 residues long. CDR1 SEHNR and CDR2 FQNEAQ come from the germline V gene (reference sequence). V shed 5 bases and J shed 4 bases, with 13 bases lying between them. This same sample was also taken into another study, of T cells in Graves' hyperthyroidism and ophthalmopathy.

Sequenced material: peripheral blood mononuclear cells (PBMCs), taken at new diagnosis, from a patient treated with antithyroid drugs. The source is a man aged 18 to 35 with Graves disease. The chain is built from TRBV7-9 and TRBJ2-3; D is unclear. The CDR3, as DNA: TGTGCCAGCAGCACAGACTGGGTCCCAGATACGCAGTATTTT. It specifies CASSTDWVPDTQYF.